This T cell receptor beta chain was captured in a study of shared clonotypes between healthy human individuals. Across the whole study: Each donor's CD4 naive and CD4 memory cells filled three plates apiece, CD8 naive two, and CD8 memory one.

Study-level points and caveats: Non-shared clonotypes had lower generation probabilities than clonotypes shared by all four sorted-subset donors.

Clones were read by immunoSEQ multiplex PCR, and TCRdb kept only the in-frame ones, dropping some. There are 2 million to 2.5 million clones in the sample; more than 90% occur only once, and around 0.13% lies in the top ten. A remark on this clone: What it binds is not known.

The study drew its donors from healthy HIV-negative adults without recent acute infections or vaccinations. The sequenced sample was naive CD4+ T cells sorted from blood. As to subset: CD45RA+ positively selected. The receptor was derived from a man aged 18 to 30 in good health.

The CDR3 nucleotides read TGTGCCAGCAGTGGCGGGACTAGAATTCTTGAGCAGTTCTTC. Protein: CASSGGTRILEQFF. This chain connects TRBV28 to TRBJ2-1, with TRBD2 matching over 8 bases. This CDR3 region has 14 residues. The germline V gene encodes CDR1 MDHEN and CDR2 SYDVKM. The J segment lost 9 bases and the V segment lost 5 bases, leaving 9 bases of the junction unmatched.